The 3 T cell receptor beta chains listed next were all sequenced from one sample in a study of OX40 agonist ivuxolimab in advanced cancers. Sequencing used immunoSEQ multiplex PCR; TCRdb keeps in-frame clones, though not all of them. In the table there are over 55,000 clones, roughly 88% of which are singletons. The sample consisted of CD4+ or CD8+ T cells sorted from blood, taken in a trial of the OX40 agonist ivuxolimab. These receptors all come from an adult with an advanced solid tumor such as melanoma, head and neck, liver or kidney cancer.

V gene TRBV4-2 combines with J gene TRBJ2-3; 16 nucleotides agree with TRBD2. In germline, CDR1 is LGHNA, CDR2 YNFKEQ. The ends lost 2 bases at V and 1 base at J; junction bases unmatched: 3. This CDR3 contains 18 residues. CDR3 region: CASSQRGTSGGGTDTQYF. The CDR3 DNA follows: TGTGCCAGCAGCCAACGCGGGACTAGCGGGGGGGGCACAGATACGCAGTATTTT.

The V call is TRBV18, the J call TRBJ2-3; D gene ambiguous. The germline CDR1 and CDR2 sequences are KGHSH and LQKENI. V was trimmed by 4 bases and J by 4 bases, leaving 3 bases between them. The CDR3 length is 11 residues. The CDR3 DNA reads as TGTGCCAGCTCACAACCAGATACGCAGTATTTT. Protein product: CASSQPDTQYF.

V and J are TRBV7-2 and TRBJ2-3; tentative D call: TRBD2 (5 bases). Trimming left V 5 bases short and J 5 bases short, with 8 bases between. Looked up from germline, CDR1 is SGHTA and CDR2 is FQGNSA. CDR3 length equals 12 residues. The CDR3 region is CASSARGDTQYF. Written as DNA, the CDR3 is TGTGCCAGCAGCGCCCGGGGAGATACGCAGTATTTT.